The T cell receptor (beta chain) described here comes from a study of human T cells and chemical hapten exposure. With V trimmed by 4 bases and J by 7 bases, 10 bases remained unmatched. The CDR3 totals 15 residues. Regarding time point: pre-sensitization, week 0. Documented treatment: therapeutic diphenylcyclopropenone sensitization with weekly scalp DPC. TCRdb redid the calling of the RACE reads with MiXCR, one entry per CDR3 protein. This table holds around 350,000 distinct CDR3 sequences, about 5% found once. The TCR originated in a woman between 18 and 29 years old with alopecia areata. Some clones in this sample may be carry-over from other donors' samples. This sample comprised whole blood, obtained in connection with sensitization to the hapten diphenylcyclopropenone (DPC). The V call is TRBV12-3 or TRBV12-4, the J call TRBJ2-1; 7 nucleotides agree with TRBD1. The CDR3 here is CASSSRPGQQNEQFF. As DNA, the CDR3 is TGTGCCAGCAGTTCCCGACCGGGACAGCAGAATGAGCAGTTCTTC.